The clone carrying this T cell receptor (beta chain) was detected once. This sample is part of a study of blood T cell repertoires in COVID-19. Using immunoSEQ multiplex PCR, the repertoire was profiled, and TCRdb retains in-frame clones only, with some absent. The sample contains 95,000 to 150,000 clones, about 83% of which appear only once. This CDR3 spans 12 amino acids. Germline lookup yields CDR1 SQVTM and CDR2 ANQGSEA. V dropped 3 bases and J dropped 5 bases, with 9 bases sitting between them. The V call is TRBV29-1, the J call TRBJ2-3, with D perhaps TRBD2 (5 bases). The specimen sequenced was peripheral blood. The receptor comes from a human donor in a cohort sampled during active COVID-19. CDR3 region: CSVEMAGDTQYF. The CDR3 region has the DNA TGCAGCGTTGAGATGGCGGGAGATACGCAGTATTTT.